A single sample is the source of the 9 T cell receptor beta chains below, sequenced in a study of blood T cell repertoires in COVID-19. The protocol was immunoSEQ multiplex PCR, while the TCRdb copy is restricted to in-frame clones and leaves out a portion. This table holds hundreds of thousands of clones, roughly 90% found once. Source material: PBMCs or T cells enriched from blood (not recorded which). Receptor source: a woman aged 25 to 39 who had recovered from COVID-19.

V usage is TRBV6-2 or TRBV6-3 and J usage is TRBJ2-7; D might be TRBD2 (6 bases). The CDR3 totals 13 residues. CDR1 and CDR2 from the germline V gene are MNHEY and SVGEGT. The V gene lost 0 bases and the J gene lost 6 bases, with 9 bases spanning the gap. Here the CDR3 DNA reads TGTGCCAGCAGTTACTCGACGGGGGTCGAGCAGTACTTC. This codes for CASSYSTGVEQYF.

V usage is TRBV28 and J usage is TRBJ1-2; 11 nucleotides match TRBD1. Germline assignment: CDR1 MDHEN and CDR2 SYDVKM. This CDR3 comprises 17 residues. V shed 3 bases and J 3 bases; nucleotides not matched to a gene: 9. The CDR3 bases are TGTGCCAGCAGTTTTCTCCCGGACAGGGGGCCTGACTATGGCTACACCTTC. It is translated as CASSFLPDRGPDYGYTF.

This clone was counted only a few times. V is TRBV5-6 and J is TRBJ2-3; 12 positions agree with TRBD2. Trimming removed 2 bases from V and 3 bases from J; junction bases left unmatched: 13. This CDR3 spans 19 amino acids. Germline values: CDR1 SGHDT, CDR2 YYEEEE. The CDR3 DNA reads as TGTGCCAGCAGCTTTCCCCCACTAACTAGCGGGGGGAAAACAGATACGCAGTATTTT. It translates to CASSFPPLTSGGKTDTQYF.

The chain carries TRBV18 and TRBJ2-2; 9 bases align to TRBD1. The CDR3 loop spans 21 amino acids. The germline V gene encodes CDR1 KGHSH and CDR2 LQKENI. V trimming: 1 base; J trimming: 0 bases; junction bases outside the gene matches: 15. CDR3 amino acids: CASSPRFRTGADGANTGELFF. The DNA of the CDR3 is TGTGCCAGCTCACCACGGTTTCGGACAGGGGCCGATGGGGCGAACACCGGGGAGCTGTTTTTT.

This chain joins TRBV5-8 and TRBJ1-3; D gene uncertain. The germline V gene has CDR1 SGHTS and CDR2 YDEGEE. Trimming removed 0 bases at V and 0 bases at J, with 7 bases between. CDR3 length: 15 residues. CDR3 nucleotides: TGTGCCAGCAGCTTGGTCGGAGTCTCTGGAAACACCATATATTTT. The encoded protein is CASSLVGVSGNTIYF.

This chain links TRBV9 with TRBJ1-5; TRBD1 aligns across 7 bases. The V segment lost 1 base and the J segment 6 bases; nucleotides outside the gene matches: 4. This CDR3 is built from 14 residues. CDR1 SGDLS and CDR2 YYNGEE come from the germline V gene. The CDR3 region has the DNA TGTGCCAGCAGCGTATCCGGGGACAGTCAGCCCCAGCATTTT. This translates into CASSVSGDSQPQHF.

V gene TRBV19 combines with J gene TRBJ2-1; no clear D gene. V gave up 1 base and J gave up 7 bases, with 8 bases separating them. CDR3 length: 13 residues. Per germline, CDR1 LNHDA and CDR2 SQIVND (reference sequence). CDR3 region: CASSIVQWNEQFF. The CDR3 DNA sequence: TGTGCCAGTAGTATAGTGCAGTGGAATGAGCAGTTCTTC.

The chain joins TRBV15 to TRBJ1-1, with 7 positions matching TRBD1. CDR1 is LNHNV, CDR2 YYDKDF, per germline (reference sequence). The CDR3 has 15 residues. Losses at the gene ends were 5 bases for V and 4 bases for J; bases not matched to a gene: 10. CDR3 coding DNA: TGTGCCACCAGCGGAAGGGGGCGCGAAGGCACTGAAGCTTTCTTT. It codes for CATSGRGREGTEAFF.

The V and J genes are TRBV6-5 and TRBJ2-1; 9 bases agree with TRBD2. J was trimmed by 4 bases and V by 8 bases; bases with no gene match: 6. Looked up from germline, CDR1 is MNHEY and CDR2 is SVGAGI. CDR3 length: 14 amino acids. Here the CDR3 DNA reads TGTGCCAGCGGGCGGCTAGCGGGGTACAATGAGCAGTTCTTC. This gives the protein CASGRLAGYNEQFF.